Shown below are 3 T cell receptor beta chains from a single sample sequenced in a study of blood T cell repertoires in COVID-19. The assay was immunoSEQ multiplex PCR, and TCRdb's table has in-frame clones only and misses some. The top ten clones hold roughly 10% of a sample with hundreds of thousands of clones, roughly 89% of them seen once. Sample: peripheral blood. These receptors originate from a woman aged 25 to 39 with COVID-19, enrolled during active disease.

V usage is TRBV10-1 and J usage is TRBJ1-1, with D possibly being TRBD1 (6 bases). Germline V CDR1 and CDR2: WNHNN, SYGVQD (reference sequence). This CDR3 region has 13 residues. Trimming cost V 5 bases and J 5 bases, with 12 bases left between them. In DNA, the CDR3 is TGCGCCAGCAGTTGGGACACCGAAACTGAAGCTTTCTTT. It translates to CASSWDTETEAFF.

This chain connects TRBV27 to TRBJ2-7; tentative D call: TRBD1 (6 bases). The CDR3 loop spans 14 amino acids. Trimming took 3 bases from V and 4 from J, leaving 13 bases between them. In germline, CDR1 is MNHEY, CDR2 SMNVEV (reference sequence). CDR3: CASSLGTRGYEQYF. As DNA, the CDR3 is TGTGCCAGCAGTTTGGGGACAAGGGGTTACGAGCAGTACTTC.

The V and J genes are TRBV15 and TRBJ1-5; D not resolved. CDR1 and CDR2 (germline): LNHNV, YYDKDF (reference sequence). The CDR3 runs to 14 residues. Trimming stripped 4 bases from V and 4 bases from J, with 11 bases between. The CDR3 reads CATSTHNPNQPQHF. CDR3 nucleotides: TGTGCCACCAGCACACACAATCCGAATCAGCCCCAGCATTTT.